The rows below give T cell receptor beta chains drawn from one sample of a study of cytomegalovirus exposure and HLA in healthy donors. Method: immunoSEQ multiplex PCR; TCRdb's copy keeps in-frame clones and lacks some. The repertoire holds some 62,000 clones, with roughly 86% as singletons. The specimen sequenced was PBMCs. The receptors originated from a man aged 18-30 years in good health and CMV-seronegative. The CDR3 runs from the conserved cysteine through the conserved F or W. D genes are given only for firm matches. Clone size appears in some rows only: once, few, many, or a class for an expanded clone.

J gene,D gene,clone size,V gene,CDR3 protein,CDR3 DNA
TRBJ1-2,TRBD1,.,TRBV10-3,CAISLDREGYGYTF,TGTGCCATCAGTCTGGACAGGGAGGGCTATGGCTACACCTTC
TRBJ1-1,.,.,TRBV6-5,CASSYSKAGGTEAFF,TGTGCCAGCAGTTACTCGAAGGCCGGCGGTACTGAAGCTTTCTTT
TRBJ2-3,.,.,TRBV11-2,CASSLENRDNTDTQYF,TGTGCCAGCAGCTTAGAAAACCGGGACAACACAGATACGCAGTATTTT
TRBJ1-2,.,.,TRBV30,CAWRLGGNYGYTF,TGTGCCTGGAGATTGGGGGGAAACTATGGCTACACCTTC
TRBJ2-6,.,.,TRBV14,CASSRVSSGANVLTF,TGTGCCAGCAGCCGCGTGAGCTCTGGGGCCAACGTCCTGACTTTC
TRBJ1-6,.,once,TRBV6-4,CASSDSSNSPLHF,TGTGCCAGCAGTGACTCCTCGAATTCACCCCTCCACTTT
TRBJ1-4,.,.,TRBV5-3,CARSPRGGGYEKLFF,TGTGCCAGAAGCCCTCGGGGAGGGGGGTACGAAAAACTGTTTTTT
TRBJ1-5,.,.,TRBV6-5,CASSPVMGAAQPQHF,TGTGCCAGCAGTCCCGTGATGGGGGCCGCTCAGCCCCAGCATTTT
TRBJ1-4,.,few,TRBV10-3,CAISESILQDHEKLFF,TGTGCCATCAGTGAGTCGATTTTACAGGATCATGAAAAACTGTTTTTT
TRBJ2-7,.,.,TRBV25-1,CASLSRHYEQYF,TGTGCCAGCCTAAGCCGCCATTACGAGCAGTACTTC
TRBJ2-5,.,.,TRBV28,CASSSGLQETQYF,TGTGCCAGCAGCTCGGGTCTCCAAGAGACCCAGTACTTC
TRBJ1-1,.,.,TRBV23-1,CASRDRRNTEAFF,TGCGCCAGCAGAGACAGGAGGAACACTGAAGCTTTCTTT
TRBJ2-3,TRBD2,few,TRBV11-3,CASSLGLAGVTHTDTQYF,TGTGCCAGCAGCTTGGGACTAGCGGGGGTTACCCACACAGATACGCAGTATTTT
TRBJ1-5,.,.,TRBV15,CATSARGQPQHF,TGTGCCACCAGCGCCCGAGGGCAGCCCCAGCATTTT
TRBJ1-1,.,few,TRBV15,CATTQGGITEAFF,TGTGCCACCACCCAAGGCGGGATCACTGAAGCTTTCTTT
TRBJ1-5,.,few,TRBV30,CAWSLAGGGNQPQHF,TGTGCCTGGAGTTTGGCCGGGGGAGGGAATCAGCCCCAGCATTTT
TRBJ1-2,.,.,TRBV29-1,CSAPGYGYTF,TGCAGCGCCCCGGGGTATGGCTACACCTTC
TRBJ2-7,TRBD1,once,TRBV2,CASRLGQGYEQYF,TGTGCCAGCAGACTCGGACAGGGCTACGAGCAGTACTTC
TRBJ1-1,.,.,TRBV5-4,CASSTGTGLNTEAFF,TGTGCCAGCAGTACAGGGACGGGCTTGAACACTGAAGCTTTCTTT
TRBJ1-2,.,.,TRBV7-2,CASSPVGAGYTF,TGTGCCAGCAGCCCCGTGGGCGCTGGCTACACCTTC
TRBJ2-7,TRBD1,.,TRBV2,CASREGQGAYYEQYF,TGTGCCAGCAGGGAGGGACAGGGGGCTTACTACGAGCAGTACTTC
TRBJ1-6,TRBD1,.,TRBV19,CASRDRILDNSPLHF,TGTGCCAGTAGGGACAGGATCCTTGACAATTCACCCCTCCACTTT
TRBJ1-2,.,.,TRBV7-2,CASSLQGQGYGYTF,TGTGCCAGCAGCTTACAGGGGCAGGGCTATGGCTACACCTTC
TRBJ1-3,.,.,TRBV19,CASSIDWTEGRNTIYF,TGTGCCAGTAGTATAGATTGGACAGAGGGAAGAAACACCATATATTTT
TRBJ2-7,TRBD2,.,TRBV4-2,CASSQGTSEVSEQYF,TGTGCCAGCAGCCAGGGGACTAGCGAGGTCTCCGAGCAGTACTTC
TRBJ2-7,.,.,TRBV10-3,CAIGGTDYEQYF,TGTGCCATCGGGGGGACAGATTACGAGCAGTACTTC
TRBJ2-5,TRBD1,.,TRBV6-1,CASSWDRQETQYF,TGTGCCAGCAGCTGGGACAGGCAAGAGACCCAGTACTTC
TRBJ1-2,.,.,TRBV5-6,CASSPEGSDYGYTF,TGTGCCAGCAGCCCGGAGGGGTCGGACTATGGCTACACCTTC
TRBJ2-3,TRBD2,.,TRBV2,CASSPVGGGTDTQYF,TGTGCCAGCAGTCCTGTTGGGGGGGGCACAGATACGCAGTATTTT
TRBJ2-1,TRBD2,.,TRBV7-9,CASTPGLAYAEQFF,TGTGCCTCGACTCCGGGACTAGCCTACGCTGAGCAGTTCTTC
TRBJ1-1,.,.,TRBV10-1,CASRMTGNTEAFF,TGCGCCAGCAGAATGACAGGGAACACTGAAGCTTTCTTT
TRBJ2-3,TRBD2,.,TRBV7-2,CASSRGGTSLTDTQYF,TGTGCCAGCAGCCGCGGGGGGACCTCTTTAACAGATACGCAGTATTTT
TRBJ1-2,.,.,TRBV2,CASSDEGGYTF,TGTGCCAGCAGTGACGAGGGTGGCTACACCTTC
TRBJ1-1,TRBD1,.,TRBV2,CASTLQGAPGATEAFF,TGTGCCAGCACTCTACAGGGGGCCCCTGGGGCCACTGAAGCTTTCTTT
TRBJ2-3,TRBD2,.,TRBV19,CASRPGGTDTQYF,TGTGCCAGCAGGCCGGGGGGGACAGATACGCAGTATTTT
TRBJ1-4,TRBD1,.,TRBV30,CAWTLQGPNEKLFF,TGTGCCTGGACGCTACAGGGGCCTAATGAAAAACTGTTTTTT
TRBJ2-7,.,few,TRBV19,CASISTTYEQYF,TGTGCCAGTATCTCAACAACCTACGAGCAGTACTTC
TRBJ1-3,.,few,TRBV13,CASSWRTDRSGNTIYF,TGTGCCAGCAGCTGGCGGACAGATCGCTCTGGAAACACCATATATTTT
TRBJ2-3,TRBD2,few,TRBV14,CASSQVRTSGGLQYF,TGTGCCAGCAGCCAAGTTCGGACTAGCGGGGGGTTGCAGTATTTT
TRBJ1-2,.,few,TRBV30,CAWSAGQVYGYTF,TGTGCCTGGAGTGCTGGGCAGGTCTATGGCTACACCTTC
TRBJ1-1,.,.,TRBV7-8,CASSLALWGGTEAFF,TGTGCCAGCAGCTTAGCGCTCTGGGGCGGCACTGAAGCTTTCTTT
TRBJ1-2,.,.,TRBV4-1,CASSQESDYGYTF,TGCGCCAGCAGCCAAGAGAGTGACTATGGCTACACCTTC
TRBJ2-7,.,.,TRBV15,CATSREQGSPYEQYF,TGTGCCACCAGCAGAGAGCAGGGTTCTCCATACGAGCAGTACTTC
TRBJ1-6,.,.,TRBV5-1,CASSLETVNSPLHF,TGCGCCAGCAGCTTGGAAACAGTGAATTCACCCCTCCACTTT
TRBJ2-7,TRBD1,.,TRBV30,CAWSDTTGGGSEQYF,TGTGCCTGGAGTGATACGACAGGGGGCGGTTCCGAGCAGTACTTC
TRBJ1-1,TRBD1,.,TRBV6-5,CASQGGQNTEAFF,TGTGCCAGCCAAGGGGGCCAGAACACTGAAGCTTTCTTT
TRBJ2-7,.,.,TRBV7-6,CASSSYRSSYEQYF,TGTGCCAGCAGTTCTTACAGATCCTCCTACGAGCAGTACTTC
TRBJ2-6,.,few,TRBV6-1,CASSVSLWGANVLTF,TGTGCCAGCAGTGTCAGTTTATGGGGGGCCAACGTCCTGACTTTC
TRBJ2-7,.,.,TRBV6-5,CASSSRDTTDEQYF,TGTGCCAGCAGTTCCCGGGACACTACAGACGAGCAGTACTTC
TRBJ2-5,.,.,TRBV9,CASSEGQEETQYF,TGTGCCAGCAGCGAGGGACAAGAAGAGACCCAGTACTTC
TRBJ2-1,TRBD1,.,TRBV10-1,CASSLGQAVNEQFF,TGCGCCAGCAGCTTAGGACAGGCGGTCAATGAGCAGTTCTTC
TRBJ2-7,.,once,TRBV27,CASSYTTESYEQYF,TGTGCCAGCAGTTACACGACAGAATCCTACGAGCAGTACTTC